These 24 T cell receptor beta chains came from one sample sequenced in a study of OX40 agonist ivuxolimab in advanced cancers. Sequencing used immunoSEQ multiplex PCR; TCRdb keeps in-frame clones, though not all of them. The sample consists of approximately 80,000 clones, roughly 87% of them appearing once. The input for sequencing was CD4+ or CD8+ T cells sorted from blood, taken in a trial of the OX40 agonist ivuxolimab. Source of these receptors: an adult with an advanced solid tumor such as melanoma, head and neck, liver or kidney cancer.

The chain couples TRBV4-2 to TRBJ1-5, with unresolved D. Trimming took off 1 base at V and 0 bases at J, with 13 bases between the two ends. The CDR3 extends over 17 amino acids. Per the germline V gene, CDR1 is LGHNA and CDR2 is YNFKEQ. The CDR3 loop is CASSQVGETVSNQPQHF. The CDR3 nucleotides read TGTGCCAGCAGCCAAGTCGGGGAGACGGTTAGCAATCAGCCCCAGCATTTT.

This chain uses TRBV15 with TRBJ2-1; possibly TRBD2 for D (6 bases). The V end lost 5 bases, the J end lost 0 bases, and 14 bases lay between the germline ends. CDR1 and CDR2 (germline): LNHNV, YYDKDF (reference sequence). This CDR3 has 16 residues. The CDR3 DNA follows: TGTGCCACCAGCTCCCGCGGGCGGGGCTCCTACAATGAGCAGTTCTTC. Translation: CATSSRGRGSYNEQFF.

This rearrangement joins TRBV5-1 to TRBJ2-7, with D perhaps TRBD1 (6 bases). The CDR3 is 14 amino acids. Per germline, CDR1 SGHRS and CDR2 YFSETQ. V dropped 2 bases and J dropped 5 bases, with 14 bases sitting between them. The CDR3 DNA sequence: TGCGCCAGCAGCTTCCGTTCAGGGGTGGACGAGCAGTACTTC. It specifies CASSFRSGVDEQYF.

The chain joins TRBV5-1 to TRBJ2-5, with a possible D match to TRBD1 (6 bases). The CDR3 spans 16 residues. Trimming removed 0 bases from V and 5 bases from J, with 17 bases in between. Germline values: CDR1 SGHRS, CDR2 YFSETQ. The CDR3 coding sequence is TGCGCCAGCAGCTTGGGTCTTACGACAGGCTACGAGACCCAGTACTTC. Residues: CASSLGLTTGYETQYF.

CDR3 loop: CASSWQGSGNTIYF. The CDR3 region has the DNA TGTGCCAGCAGTTGGCAGGGATCCGGAAACACCATATATTTT. The chain uses TRBV6-5 and TRBJ1-3; the D gene is possibly TRBD1 (5 bases). Germline V gene lookup returns CDR1 MNHEY and CDR2 SVGAGI. Trimming removed 4 bases at V and 4 bases at J, with 11 bases between. This CDR3 has 14 residues.

CDR3 DNA sequence: TGCGCCAGCAGTCCTTTTCGAGGGGCGACGGGCCAAGAGACCCAGTACTTC. Protein sequence: CASSPFRGATGQETQYF. The chain has TRBV5-1 and TRBJ2-5, with D tentatively TRBD1 or TRBD2 (5 bases each). V was clipped by 5 bases and J by 1 base, with 21 bases between them. This CDR3 is 17 amino acids long. The germline V gene encodes CDR1 SGHRS and CDR2 YFSETQ.

The chain uses TRBV5-1 and TRBJ2-1; 7 positions agree with TRBD1. CDR3 size: 15 residues. Trimming removed 0 bases from V and 3 bases from J; junction bases left unmatched: 3. The V gene's germline CDR1 is SGHRS and CDR2 YFSETQ. CDR3 amino acids: CASSLVSGGYNEQFF. For the CDR3, the DNA is TGCGCCAGCAGCTTGGTATCAGGGGGCTACAATGAGCAGTTCTTC.

The rearrangement links TRBV30 to TRBJ2-4; D assignment may be TRBD1 or TRBD2 (5 bases each). The CDR3 length is 14 residues. The germline V gene has CDR1 GTSNPN and CDR2 SVGIG (reference sequence). V lost 0 bases to trimming and J lost 0 bases, with 6 bases between them. The DNA of the CDR3 is TGTGCCTGGAGTGTAGGGACAGCCAAAAACATTCAGTACTTC. Its protein product is CAWSVGTAKNIQYF.

CDR3 sequence: CASSQSGDSGPQYF. In DNA form, the CDR3 reads TGTGCCAGCAGCCAAAGCGGTGATTCAGGCCCCCAGTACTTC. The chain combines TRBV7-2 with TRBJ2-5, with a tentative D call TRBD2 (5 bases). There are 14 residues in the CDR3. V lost 5 bases and J 9 bases, leaving 19 bases between the germline ends. Germline V gene data show CDR1 as SGHTA and CDR2 as FQGNSA.

This chain links TRBV2 with TRBJ1-5; 9 bases map to TRBD1. Germline CDR1 is SNHLY and CDR2 is FYNNEI. Trimming cost V 3 bases and J 6 bases; bases outside gene matches: 9. The CDR3 is made up of 16 amino acids. DNA for the CDR3: TGTGCCAGCAGTGAGACCGGGACAGGGCTCCCTCAGCCCCAGCATTTT. Protein sequence: CASSETGTGLPQPQHF.

The chain uses TRBV21-1 and TRBJ1-5; TRBD1, the table's D call, lacks a check against the DNA. TRBV21-1 is classified as a pseudogene. The CDR3 covers 15 residues. Written as DNA, the CDR3 is TGTGCCAGCAGCAGTAACAGGGGAGAAGAACAGCCCCAGCATTTT. It codes for CASSSNRGEEQPQHF.

V is TRBV7-6 and J is TRBJ2-7; 7 nucleotides match TRBD1. CDR1 is SGHVS, CDR2 FNYEAQ, per germline. CDR3 size: 18 residues. J lost 0 bases, V lost 1 base, and 12 bases had no gene match. The CDR3 region has the DNA TGTGCCAGCAGCTTAGGGCCGCTTACAGGGGTTGGCTCCTACGAGCAGTACTTC. Translating it yields CASSLGPLTGVGSYEQYF.

This chain links TRBV7-8 with TRBJ1-1; D is perhaps TRBD1 (5 bases). The V end lost 5 bases, the J end lost 1 base, and 8 bases lay between the germline ends. Per the germline V gene, CDR1 is SGHVS and CDR2 is FQNEAQ. The CDR3 covers 13 residues. DNA of the CDR3: TGTGCCAGCAGCCACGGGGGGAACACTGAAGCTTTCTTT. Amino acids: CASSHGGNTEAFF.

The chain has TRBV19 and TRBJ2-7, with TRBD2 identical over 9 bases. Germline trimming cut 6 bases from V and 3 bases from J; bases unmatched to any gene: 3. The V gene's germline CDR1 is LNHDA and CDR2 SQIVND (reference sequence). This CDR3 spans 13 amino acids. This CDR3 is CASRSSGNYEQYF. CDR3 sequence (DNA): TGTGCCAGTAGATCTAGCGGGAACTACGAGCAGTACTTC.

The chain has TRBV5-1 and TRBJ2-2; TRBD1 might be the D (6 bases). Germline V CDR1 and CDR2: SGHRS, YFSETQ. This CDR3 is built from 15 residues. V was trimmed by 1 base and J by 3 bases, leaving 10 bases between them. The CDR3 nucleotides are TGCGCCAGCAGCTTGACAGGGAAGGACACCGGGGAGCTGTTTTTT. Translating it yields CASSLTGKDTGELFF.

The chain recombines TRBV5-6 with TRBJ1-1; no definite D call. The CDR3 runs 12 residues. Germline V gene sequence: CDR1 SGHDT, CDR2 YYEEEE. V lost 4 bases to trimming and J lost 7 bases, with 11 bases between them. This CDR3 reads CASSRRLGEAFF. DNA for the CDR3: TGTGCCAGCAGCCGGCGGCTAGGTGAAGCTTTCTTT.

The chain is built from TRBV27 and TRBJ1-2; D unclear. CDR3 length: 16 amino acids. Germline loops: CDR1 MNHEY, CDR2 SMNVEV (reference sequence). The V and J ends lost 0 bases and 9 bases respectively, with 20 bases between them. This CDR3 reads CASSLSSSGPGWSYTF. The DNA for the CDR3 is TGTGCCAGCAGTTTATCTTCGTCAGGTCCGGGGTGGAGCTACACCTTC.

In regard to this clone: This sample includes further DNA sequences coding for the same CDR3. This rearrangement joins TRBV5-4 to TRBJ2-7; 9 bases agree with TRBD1. This CDR3 has 15 amino acids. The junction had 2 bases not matched to a gene; V was cut back by 0 bases and J by 1 base. Germline assignment: CDR1 SGHNT and CDR2 YYREEE (reference sequence). CDR3 nucleotides: TGTGCCAGCAGCTTGGCGGGGACAGGGTCCTACGAGCAGTACTTC. As protein: CASSLAGTGSYEQYF.

The chain joins TRBV5-1 to TRBJ2-2; a possible D gene is TRBD1 (6 bases). The V gene lost 2 bases and the J gene lost 1 base, with 12 bases spanning the gap. Germline CDR1 and CDR2: SGHRS and YFSETQ. The CDR3 sequence is 16 residues long. The CDR3 is CASSLKMTGNTGELFF. CDR3 sequence (DNA): TGCGCCAGCAGCTTAAAAATGACAGGGAACACCGGGGAGCTGTTTTTT.

The CDR3 DNA is TGTGCCAGCAGTGATCAGACACAGGGGGCTTTTGGAAACACCATATATTTT. Residues: CASSDQTQGAFGNTIYF. The chain recombines TRBV6-1 with TRBJ1-3; TRBD1 aligns across 9 bases. The CDR3 extends over 17 amino acids. With V trimmed by 3 bases and J by 3 bases, 9 bases remained unmatched. Germline assignment: CDR1 MNHNS and CDR2 SASEGT.

This clone was detected a few times. The chain combines TRBV4-1 with TRBJ1-1, with TRBD1 matching 8 bases. Looked up from germline, CDR1 is MGHRA and CDR2 is YSYEKL. The CDR3 has 19 amino acids. The V segment lost 1 base and the J segment 0 bases; nucleotides outside the gene matches: 13. As DNA, the CDR3 is TGCGCCAGCAGCCAAGGACGACAGGGGCTCTCCGCTCTGAACACTGAAGCTTTCTTT. This translates into CASSQGRQGLSALNTEAFF.

J is TRBJ2-1 and V is TRBV11-3; no definite D call. The CDR3 covers 13 residues. Germline loops: CDR1 SGHNT, CDR2 YENEEA. The ends were cut back, 3 bases at V and 4 bases at J, with 7 bases in the middle. The CDR3 region has the DNA TGTGCCAGCAGCTTTACAGAATACAATGAGCAGTTCTTC. Its protein product is CASSFTEYNEQFF.

The gene calls are TRBV28 and TRBJ1-2; 7 bases line up with TRBD1. The germline V gene encodes CDR1 MDHEN and CDR2 SYDVKM. J lost 4 bases, V lost 3 bases, and 11 bases had no gene match. This CDR3 has 16 residues. The CDR3 loop reads CASSFARSGGTYGYTF. The DNA of the CDR3 is TGTGCCAGCAGTTTCGCGCGGTCAGGGGGTACCTATGGCTACACCTTC.

This clone has a handful of counts. The chain combines TRBV28 with TRBJ2-7, with unresolved D. V was shortened by 7 bases and J by 4 bases, with 8 bases between the two germline ends. Germline V lookup: CDR1 MDHEN, CDR2 SYDVKM. CDR3 length: 11 residues. The CDR3 protein is CASTRSYEQYF. DNA of the CDR3: TGTGCCAGCACGCGGAGTTACGAGCAGTACTTC. The full variable domain, rest sourced from reference TRBV28 and TRBJ2-7, is DVKVTQSSRYLVKRTGEKVFLECVQDMDHENMFWYRQDPGLGLRLIYFSYDVKMKEKGDIPEGYSVSREKKERFSLILESASTNQTSMYLCASTRSYEQYFGPGTRLTVT.